A single sample is the source of the 30 T cell receptor beta chains below, sequenced in a study of T cells in Graves' hyperthyroidism and ophthalmopathy (dated by TCRdb to the late 2010s). Receptor libraries were prepared by multiplex PCR. The sequencer listed for this sample is Illumina HiSeq 2000. TCR beta CDR3 regions were amplified from RNA transcripts. The TCR CDR3 was subjected to a first round of RT-PCR using the HTBI primer set and the Qiagen OneStep RT-PCR kit. TCRdb took the public reads, trimmed them with fastp at Q25, ran MiXCR for clone calling and kept in-frame beta chains. Every entry covers one CDR3 protein and lists the most common genes and DNA from its rows. The sample contains roughly 400,000 distinct CDR3 sequences, about a sixth of them found a single time. The biggest ten clones account for 25% to 30% of the sample. Sequenced: blood. These receptors were obtained from a woman aged 18-35 years with Graves' hyperthyroidism that later progressed to Graves' ophthalmopathy.

There are many counts of this clonotype. V and J are TRBV7-2 and TRBJ1-2; 11 bases match TRBD1. The ends lost 5 bases at V and 8 bases at J; junction bases unmatched: 7. The CDR3 length is 14 residues. Germline V gene data show CDR1 as SGHTA and CDR2 as FQGNSA. CDR3 sequence (DNA): TGTGCCAGCAGCGCCGGACAGGGGGCGCGAGGCTACACCTTC. Its translation: CASSAGQGARGYTF.

Only a few counts were recorded for this clonotype. The V and J genes are TRBV6-6 and TRBJ2-3; D unclear. CDR3 length equals 15 residues. V was pared by 0 bases and J by 7 bases, with 14 bases between. Looked up from germline, CDR1 is MNHNY and CDR2 is SVGAGI (reference sequence). The DNA for the CDR3 is TGTGCCAGCAGTTACTCGAAACAGCCTCCGAATACGCAGTATTTT. This translates into CASSYSKQPPNTQYF.

With regard to this clonotype: An end of the junction differs from the germline gene, which may be a read error. The chain is built from TRBV5-1 and TRBJ2-3; a possible D gene is TRBD2 (6 bases). CDR1 is SGHRS, CDR2 YFSETQ, per germline. This CDR3 is built from 18 residues. CDR3 bases: TGTGCCAGCAGCAAAGGGAACACCGGGAGAAGTAGCACATATACGCAGTATTTT. This translates into CASSKGNTGRSSTYTQYF.

V is TRBV5-1 and J is TRBJ2-2; 9 positions agree with TRBD1. The germline CDR1 and CDR2 sequences are SGHRS and YFSETQ. CDR3 length: 15 amino acids. The J segment lost 7 bases and the V segment lost 2 bases, leaving 6 bases of the junction unmatched. CDR3 amino acids: CASSFGQGRSGELFF. The DNA of the CDR3 is TGCGCCAGCAGCTTCGGACAGGGGAGAAGCGGGGAGCTGTTTTTT.

This chain joins TRBV28 and TRBJ2-7; D is possibly TRBD1 or TRBD2 (5 bases each). Looked up from germline, CDR1 is MDHEN and CDR2 is SYDVKM. V lost 8 bases and J lost 9, with 14 bases in between. The CDR3 is 11 amino acids. The CDR3 DNA follows: TGTGCCAGCGGGCCGACTGGGGGGCAGTACTTC. As protein: CASGPTGGQYF.

Regarding this clonotype: The junction shows a germline mismatch at one end, possibly a read error. The chain recombines TRBV20-1 with TRBJ2-1; no clear D gene. The CDR3 contains 11 residues. The germline V gene has CDR1 DFQATT and CDR2 SNEGSKA (reference sequence). CDR3 DNA: TGCAGTGCTAGAAACTACGATGAGCAGTTCTTC. Amino acid sequence: CSARNYDEQFF.

The chain links TRBV4-2 to TRBJ2-2; 15 bases map to TRBD2. CDR3 size: 17 residues. Losses at the gene ends were 5 bases for V and 7 bases for J; bases not matched to a gene: 8. Looked up from germline, CDR1 is LGHNA and CDR2 is YNFKEQ. CDR3 sequence reads: CASSVKGLAGGNGELFF. As DNA, the CDR3 is TGTGCCAGCAGCGTAAAGGGACTAGCGGGAGGAAACGGGGAGCTGTTTTTT.

On this clonotype itself: A much larger clone sits a single nucleotide away, making a read error possible. This chain links TRBV11-2 with TRBJ2-5, with no clear D. CDR1 is SGHAT, CDR2 FQNNGV, per germline. CDR3 length equals 14 residues. Written as DNA, the CDR3 is TGTGCCAGCAGCCATGGGTGGTACCAAGAGACCCCGTACTTC. This codes for CASSHGWYQETPYF.

The J gene is TRBJ2-7, the V gene TRBV2; 8 nucleotides line up with TRBD1. This CDR3 contains 16 residues. J lost 7 bases, V lost 3 bases, and 14 bases had no gene match. Germline V gives CDR1 SNHLY, CDR2 FYNNEI. The CDR3 DNA follows: TGTGCCAGCAGTGATCTTTTCGGGCAGGGGGCGACTGAGCAGTACTTC. It codes for CASSDLFGQGATEQYF.

This clonotype occurred a few times. The CDR3: CASSTGQGRQETQYF. The CDR3 coding sequence is TGCGCCAGCAGCACCGGACAGGGTAGGCAAGAGACCCAGTACTTC. This chain uses TRBV5-1 with TRBJ2-5; 8 nucleotides match TRBD1. Germline trimming cut 4 bases from V and 2 bases from J; bases unmatched to any gene: 7. The CDR3 has 15 residues. From germline, CDR1 is SGHRS and CDR2 YFSETQ.

This chain links TRBV27 with TRBJ2-7; D uncertain. V lost 6 bases and J lost 4, with 19 bases in between. CDR1 is MNHEY, CDR2 SMNVEV, per germline (reference sequence). The CDR3 contains 15 residues. The CDR3 coding sequence is TGTGCCAGCAGGGAAGAACCGCACAGCGTTTACGAGCAGTACTTC. Protein product: CASREEPHSVYEQYF.

This clonotype was observed many times. The rearrangement uses TRBV11-2 and TRBJ2-1; maybe TRBD2 (6 bases). Germline CDR1 reads SGHAT; CDR2 reads FQNNGV. V shed 2 bases and J shed 6 bases, with 11 bases lying between them. The CDR3 has 14 amino acids. CDR3 region: CASSLLSGVNEQFF. DNA of the CDR3: TGTGCCAGCAGCTTATTGTCGGGGGTCAATGAGCAGTTCTTC.

The chain has TRBV10-1 and TRBJ2-1; D not resolved. The V gene lost 4 bases and the J gene lost 8 bases, with 9 bases spanning the gap. The germline V gene encodes CDR1 WNHNN and CDR2 SYGVQD (reference sequence). The CDR3 extends over 12 amino acids. CDR3 DNA: TGCGCCAGCAGTGGGTCGAAATATGAGCAGTTCTTC. It yields the protein CASSGSKYEQFF.

This clonotype was detected many times. This chain links TRBV5-8 with TRBJ1-2, with TRBD1 matching 7 bases. The ends lost 4 bases at V and 6 bases at J; junction bases unmatched: 3. The CDR3 loop spans 12 amino acids. Germline CDR1 SGHTS, CDR2 YDEGEE. In DNA form, the CDR3 reads TGTGCCAGCAGCCGGACAGGCCATGGCTACACCTTC. Its translation is CASSRTGHGYTF.

This sequence joins TRBV7-9 and TRBJ2-2; D may be TRBD1 (5 bases). The CDR3 runs to 18 residues. Germline V gene sequence: CDR1 SEHNR, CDR2 FQNEAQ (reference sequence). With 1 base removed from V and 6 bases from J, the gap between germline ends came to 21 bases. The CDR3 sequence is CASSLETDFPSRAGELFF. DNA of the CDR3: TGTGCCAGCAGCTTAGAGACAGATTTTCCCTCTAGGGCCGGGGAGCTGTTTTTT.

Many counts were recorded for this clonotype. This sequence joins TRBV10-3 and TRBJ2-5; 8 bases match TRBD2. Germline V gene lookup returns CDR1 ENHRY and CDR2 SYGVKD. The length of the CDR3 is 15 residues. J lost 3 bases, V lost 10 bases, and 13 bases had no gene match. The chain's CDR3 is CATISGSAVEETQYF. As DNA, the CDR3 is TGTGCCACTATAAGCGGGAGCGCCGTGGAAGAGACCCAGTACTTC.

The sample holds many counts of this clonotype. The chain joins TRBV27 to TRBJ1-4; TRBD1 might be the D (5 bases). Germline assignment: CDR1 MNHEY and CDR2 SMNVEV (reference sequence). Trimming took off 5 bases at V and 3 bases at J, with 7 bases between the two ends. The CDR3 spans 13 residues. CDR3 loop: CASSTTANEKLFF. The CDR3 nucleotides are TGTGCCAGCAGTACGACAGCTAATGAAAAACTGTTTTTT.

The sample holds many counts of this clonotype. V gene TRBV27 combines with J gene TRBJ2-7; 9 bases map to TRBD2. This CDR3 spans 12 amino acids. The V segment lost 6 bases and the J segment 6 bases; nucleotides outside the gene matches: 3. CDR1 and CDR2 from the germline V gene are MNHEY and SMNVEV (reference sequence). In DNA form, the CDR3 reads TGTGCCAGCAGGCGGGAGGGCGGCGAGCAGTACTTC. As protein: CASRREGGEQYF.

This clonotype has more than one count but fewer than ten. This chain joins TRBV7-6 and TRBJ2-5; tentative D call: TRBD1 (5 bases). The CDR3 has 15 amino acids. The germline V gene has CDR1 SGHVS and CDR2 FNYEAQ. V was shortened by 1 base and J by 9 bases, with 18 bases between the two germline ends. This chain's CDR3 is CASSLEGQGGRAQYF. The CDR3 nucleotides read TGTGCCAGCAGCTTAGAAGGACAAGGCGGTAGAGCCCAGTACTTC.

As concerns this clonotype: With a much larger clone just one base away, this may be a read error. The chain combines TRBV13 with TRBJ2-7; D is possibly TRBD2 (6 bases). CDR1 is PRHDT, CDR2 FYEKMQ, per germline (reference sequence). Trimming removed 8 bases from V and 7 bases from J, with 21 bases in between. The CDR3 runs to 14 residues. The CDR3 DNA follows: TGTGCCAGCTCACCAGGCGGGGCCGTCCGGGAGCAGTACTTC. Translated: CASSPGGAVREQYF.

The gene calls are TRBV20-1 and TRBJ2-6; tentative D call: TRBD1 (6 bases). V lost 1 base and J 0 bases, leaving 16 bases between the germline ends. Germline assignment: CDR1 DFQATT and CDR2 SNEGSKA (reference sequence). The CDR3 is 18 amino acids. CDR3 protein: CSARALETGTSGANVLTF. CDR3 nucleotide sequence: TGCAGTGCTAGAGCCCTCGAGACAGGCACCTCTGGGGCCAACGTCCTGACTTTC.

This clonotype appeared many times. CDR3 protein: CATGPGGYNNEQFF. Written as DNA, the CDR3 is TGTGCCACCGGTCCCGGGGGATATAACAATGAGCAGTTCTTC. The chain employs TRBV12-3 or TRBV12-4 and TRBJ2-1; D possibly corresponds to TRBD2 (6 bases). The ends were cut back, 10 bases at V and 5 bases at J, with 18 bases in the middle. The CDR3 extends over 14 amino acids.

As to this clonotype: A much larger clone differs from this one at a single base, so this may be a read error. The genes are TRBV20-1 and TRBJ1-1; 9 bases agree with TRBD1. This CDR3 comprises 14 residues. V was pared by 8 bases and J by 5 bases, with 12 bases of the junction left unmatched. Germline lookup yields CDR1 DFQATT and CDR2 SNEGSKA (reference sequence). The CDR3 region is CSPPGGDRGTEAFF. The CDR3 DNA sequence: TGCAGTCCCCCAGGGGGAGACAGGGGGACTGAAGCTTTCTTT.

This clonotype was seen many times. The chain uses TRBV6-2 or TRBV6-3 and TRBJ2-7, with TRBD2 identical over 11 bases. J gave up 1 base and V 6 bases, and 5 bases lay outside the gene matches. The length of the CDR3 is 15 residues. CDR1 is MNHEY, CDR2 SVGEGT, per germline. CDR3 coding DNA: TGTGCCAGCAGACAGACTAGCGGGAAGTCCTACGAGCAGTACTTC. Translated, it gives CASRQTSGKSYEQYF.

A few counts support this clonotype. The DNA is omitted, as the CDR3 cannot be located on it reliably, and the CDR3 follows TCRdb's listing. The chain joins TRBV5-1 to TRBJ2-7; TRBD2 is taken as the D call from the table, unchecked against the DNA. Germline values: CDR1 SGHRS, CDR2 YFSETQ. The CDR3 length is 15 residues, termini included. CDR3 sequence: CASSFAAGTSYEQHF.

A word on this clonotype: A junction boundary mismatches the germline segment, possibly from a read error. V gene TRBV4-1 combines with J gene TRBJ1-4, with 8 positions matching TRBD1. Germline lookup yields CDR1 MGHRA and CDR2 YSYEKL. The CDR3 consists of 14 residues. CDR3 sequence reads: CANSQDRGGEKLFF. The DNA for the CDR3 is TGCGCCAACAGCCAAGACAGGGGCGGTGAAAAACTGTTTTTT.

This clonotype was seen a few times. The junction shows a germline mismatch at one end, possibly a read error. The CDR3 sequence is CASSKGPSGFYNEQFF. The CDR3 DNA follows: TGTGCTAGCAGCAAGGGGCCCTCGGGATTTTACAATGAGCAGTTCTTC. This chain connects TRBV7-7 to TRBJ2-1, with D possibly called TRBD1 or TRBD2 (5 bases each). The CDR3 is 16 amino acids. Per germline, CDR1 SSHAT and CDR2 FNYEAQ (reference sequence).

This clonotype appeared many times. The chain carries TRBV28 and TRBJ2-5, with D perhaps TRBD2 (5 bases). The CDR3 extends over 13 amino acids. CDR1 is MDHEN, CDR2 SYDVKM, per germline. With 7 bases removed from V and 5 bases from J, the gap between germline ends came to 14 bases. The CDR3 DNA sequence: TGTGCCAGCACTTTGGGAGTTTGGGAGACCCAGTACTTC. Translation gives CASTLGVWETQYF. Full variable domain (missing parts from reference TRBV28 and TRBJ2-5): DVKVTQSSRYLVKRTGEKVFLECVQDMDHENMFWYRQDPGLGLRLIYFSYDVKMKEKGDIPEGYSVSREKKERFSLILESASTNQTSMYLCASTLGVWETQYFGPGTRLLVL.

This clonotype was counted at least ten times. Here the CDR3 reads CASSLDSSYNEQFF. DNA for the CDR3: TGTGCCAGCAGTTTGGATAGCTCCTACAATGAGCAGTTCTTC. This chain links TRBV28 with TRBJ2-1, with no clear D. The CDR3 is 14 residues long. Germline V gene data show CDR1 as MDHEN and CDR2 as SYDVKM. The V end lost 3 bases, the J end lost 0 bases, and 6 bases lay between the germline ends.

The CDR3 reads CASSEIHTGQISHYNSPLHF. Written as DNA, the CDR3 is TGTGCCAGCAGTGAGATTCACACCGGACAAATTTCTCACTATAATTCACCCCTCCACTTT. The rearrangement uses TRBV6-1 and TRBJ1-6, with D perhaps matching TRBD1 (5 bases). Between the trimmed V and J ends, which lost 3 bases and 3 bases, there was a span of 24 bases. Germline CDR1 reads MNHNS; CDR2 reads SASEGT. This CDR3 comprises 20 residues.